The entry below describes one T cell receptor (beta chain). What it binds is not known. This entry is derived from a study of post-analysis software for immune sequencing data. V lost 4 bases, J lost 1 base, and 17 bases lay in between. The CDR3 loop spans 16 amino acids. CDR1 and CDR2 (germline): SGHRS, YFSETQ. Whole-study findings and limits: In patients, about 5 TRBV segments were more frequent than in controls, with TRBV5-6, TRBV5-1 and TRBV20-1 among them.

Libraries were made from TCR beta cDNA, and they carried unique molecular identifiers. From the PCR reads, TCRdb called clonotypes with MiXCR, one entry per CDR3 protein. The sample carries roughly 600,000 distinct CDR3 sequences, around 44% recorded once. The V and J genes are TRBV5-1 and TRBJ1-1; D possibly corresponds to TRBD1 (5 bases). Source material: blood. The TCR sequence derives from a girl between 5 and 17 years old with multiple sclerosis. The CDR3 protein is CASSVRALQGNTEAFF. In DNA form, the CDR3 reads TGCGCCAGCAGCGTAAGGGCCCTGCAGGGGAACACTGAAGCTTTCTTT.